These T cell receptor beta chains were read from a single sample in a study of cytomegalovirus exposure and HLA in healthy donors. Here immunoSEQ multiplex PCR was the method, and the copy in TCRdb shows in-frame clones only, minus some. The sample has 100,000 or so clones, about 80% seen once. The sample was PBMCs. These receptors were obtained from a human donor in good health. Both conserved end residues are part of each CDR3. A D gene is named only where the DNA matches it firmly. Rows may omit the clone size; those that give it use once, few, many or a size class.

J gene,clone size,V gene,D gene,CDR3 protein,CDR3 DNA
TRBJ2-2,NA,TRBV11-2,TRBD1,CASSLGQGAWGELFF,TGTGCCAGCAGCTTGGGGCAGGGGGCATGGGGGGAGCTGTTTTTT
TRBJ2-7,NA,TRBV5-1,TRBD2,CASSGTSVSYEQYF,TGCGCCAGCAGCGGGACTAGCGTCTCCTACGAGCAGTACTTC
TRBJ1-3,NA,TRBV6-1,NA,CASSTTTGNTIYF,TGTGCCAGCAGTACAACTACTGGAAACACCATATATTTT
TRBJ2-3,NA,TRBV7-2,NA,CASSPGMAVDTQYF,TGTGCCAGCAGCCCGGGGATGGCGGTAGATACGCAGTATTTT
TRBJ2-7,NA,TRBV7-2,TRBD1,CASSADRGYEQYF,TGTGCCAGCAGCGCGGACAGGGGCTACGAGCAGTACTTC
TRBJ1-2,once,TRBV27,TRBD1,CASRVDRNYGYTF,TGTGCCAGCAGAGTGGACAGGAACTATGGCTACACCTTC
TRBJ1-2,NA,TRBV18,NA,CASSPNSDYYGYTF,TGTGCCAGCTCACCAAATTCAGATTACTATGGCTACACCTTC
TRBJ2-7,NA,TRBV5-4,TRBD1,CASSRFGTGTGGFYEQYF,TGTGCCAGCAGCCGCTTCGGAACCGGGACAGGGGGCTTCTACGAGCAGTACTTC
TRBJ1-6,NA,TRBV7-2,NA,CASSQGSGLGVHSPLHF,TGTGCCAGCAGCCAGGGGTCAGGGTTAGGAGTGCATTCACCCCTCCACTTT
TRBJ2-7,NA,TRBV28,NA,CASSLRGPPYEQYF,TGTGCCAGCAGCCTTCGTGGCCCCCCCTACGAGCAGTACTTC
TRBJ2-7,few,TRBV28,NA,CASSPGGLGSYEQYF,TGTGCCAGCAGTCCAGGGGGGCTAGGCTCCTACGAGCAGTACTTC
TRBJ1-6,NA,TRBV28,NA,CASGTGSRVLHF,TGTGCCAGCGGTACAGGTTCAAGGGTCCTCCACTTT
TRBJ2-3,NA,TRBV4-1,NA,CASSKLGNPNTDTQYF,TGCGCCAGCAGCAAACTAGGAAACCCTAACACAGATACGCAGTATTTT
TRBJ2-1,NA,TRBV27,NA,CASSLAGLGEQFF,TGTGCCAGCAGTTTGGCAGGGCTCGGTGAGCAGTTCTTC
TRBJ1-1,NA,TRBV28,NA,CASSWTPDRPRAFF,TGTGCCAGCAGTTGGACGCCCGACAGGCCGCGCGCTTTCTTT
TRBJ1-5,NA,TRBV25-1,NA,CASSWGLNQPQHF,TGTGCCAGCAGTTGGGGCCTTAATCAGCCCCAGCATTTT
TRBJ1-2,few,TRBV10-2,NA,CASSDPGVGNGYTF,TGCGCCAGCAGTGACCCAGGCGTGGGTAATGGCTACACCTTC